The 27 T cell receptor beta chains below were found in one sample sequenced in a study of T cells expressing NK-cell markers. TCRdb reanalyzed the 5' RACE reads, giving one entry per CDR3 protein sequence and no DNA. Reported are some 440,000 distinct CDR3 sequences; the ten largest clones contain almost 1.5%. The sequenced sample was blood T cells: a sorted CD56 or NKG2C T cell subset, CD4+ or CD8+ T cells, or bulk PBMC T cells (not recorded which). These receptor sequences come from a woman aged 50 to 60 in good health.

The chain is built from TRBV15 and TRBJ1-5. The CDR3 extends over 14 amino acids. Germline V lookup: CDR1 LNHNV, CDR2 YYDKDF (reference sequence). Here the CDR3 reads CATNFGRGNQPQHF.

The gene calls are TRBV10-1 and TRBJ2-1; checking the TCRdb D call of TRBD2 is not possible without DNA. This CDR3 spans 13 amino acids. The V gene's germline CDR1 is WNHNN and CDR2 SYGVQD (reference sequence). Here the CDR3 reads CASGYSGSGEQFF.

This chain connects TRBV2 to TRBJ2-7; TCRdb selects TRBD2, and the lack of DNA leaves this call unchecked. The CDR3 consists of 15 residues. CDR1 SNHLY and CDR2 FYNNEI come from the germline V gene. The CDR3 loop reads CASSRNSGRAGEQYF.

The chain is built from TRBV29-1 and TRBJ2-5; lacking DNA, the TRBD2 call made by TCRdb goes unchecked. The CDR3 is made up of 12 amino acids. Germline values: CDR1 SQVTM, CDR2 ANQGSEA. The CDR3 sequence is CSVGGPAETQYF.

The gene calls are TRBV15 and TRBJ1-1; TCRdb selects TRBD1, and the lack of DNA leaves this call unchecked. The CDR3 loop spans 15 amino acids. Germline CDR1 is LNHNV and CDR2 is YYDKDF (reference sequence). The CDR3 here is CATSRDGTAGTEAFF.

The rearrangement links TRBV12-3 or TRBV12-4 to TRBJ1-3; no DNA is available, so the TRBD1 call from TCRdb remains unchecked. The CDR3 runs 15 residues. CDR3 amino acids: CASSGTGGSGNTIYF.

The CDR3 sequence: CSAPDRSGRRGEQFF. The gene calls are TRBV20-1 and TRBJ2-1; the D call from TCRdb, TRBD2, cannot be confirmed without DNA. This CDR3 is built from 15 residues. Germline CDR1 is DFQATT and CDR2 is SNEGSKA (reference sequence).

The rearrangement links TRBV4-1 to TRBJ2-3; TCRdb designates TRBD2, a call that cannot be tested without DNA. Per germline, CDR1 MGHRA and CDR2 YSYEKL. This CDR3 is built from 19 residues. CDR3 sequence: CASSQDTGTSGRAVDTQYF.

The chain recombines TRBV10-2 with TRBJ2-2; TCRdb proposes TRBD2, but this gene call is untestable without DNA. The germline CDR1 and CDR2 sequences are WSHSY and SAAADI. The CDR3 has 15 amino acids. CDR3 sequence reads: CASSPGLATAGELFF.

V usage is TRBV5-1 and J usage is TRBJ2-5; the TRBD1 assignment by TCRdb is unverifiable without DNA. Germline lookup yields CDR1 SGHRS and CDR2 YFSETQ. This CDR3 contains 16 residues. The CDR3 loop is CASSLDLGGVGETQYF.

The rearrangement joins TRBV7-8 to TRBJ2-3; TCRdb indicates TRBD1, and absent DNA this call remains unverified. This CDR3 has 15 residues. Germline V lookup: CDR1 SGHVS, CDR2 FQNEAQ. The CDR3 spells CASSSRGARGDTQYF.

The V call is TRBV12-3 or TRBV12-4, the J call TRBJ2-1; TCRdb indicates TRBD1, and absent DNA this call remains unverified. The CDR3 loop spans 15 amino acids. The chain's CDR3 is CASSLPGQGYNEQFF.

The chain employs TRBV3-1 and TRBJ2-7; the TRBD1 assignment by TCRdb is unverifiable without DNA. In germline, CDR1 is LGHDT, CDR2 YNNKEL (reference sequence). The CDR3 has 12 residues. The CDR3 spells CASSRGTDEQYF.

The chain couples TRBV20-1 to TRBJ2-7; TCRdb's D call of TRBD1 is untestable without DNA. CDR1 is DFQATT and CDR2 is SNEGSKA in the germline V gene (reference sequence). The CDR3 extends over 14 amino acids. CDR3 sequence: CSASPTGTGGEQYF.

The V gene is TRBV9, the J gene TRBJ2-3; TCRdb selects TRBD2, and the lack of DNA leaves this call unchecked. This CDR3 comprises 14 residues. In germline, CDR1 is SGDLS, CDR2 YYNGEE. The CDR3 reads CASSVASSGNTQYF. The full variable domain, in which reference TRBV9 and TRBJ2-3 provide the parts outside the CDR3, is DSGVTQTPKHLITATGQRVTLRCSPRSGDLSVYWYQQSLDQGLQFLIQYYNGEERAKGNILERFSAQQFPDLHSELNLSSLELGDSALYFCASSVASSGNTQYFGPGTRLTVL.

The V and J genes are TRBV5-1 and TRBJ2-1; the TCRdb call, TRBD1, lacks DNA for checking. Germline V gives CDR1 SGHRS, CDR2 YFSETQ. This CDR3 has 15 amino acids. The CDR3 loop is CASAIQGMSYNEQFF.

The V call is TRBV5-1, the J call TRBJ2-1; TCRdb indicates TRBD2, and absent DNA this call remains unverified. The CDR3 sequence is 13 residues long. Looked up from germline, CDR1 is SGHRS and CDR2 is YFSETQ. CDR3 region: CASSEGETNEQFF.

The CDR3 here is CASSRGTANTEAFF. This sequence joins TRBV5-1 and TRBJ1-1; the D gene TCRdb calls, TRBD1, cannot be checked with no DNA. The CDR3 runs to 14 residues. Germline V gene sequence: CDR1 SGHRS, CDR2 YFSETQ. The full variable domain, with the rest looked up from reference TRBV5-1 and TRBJ1-1, is KAGVTQTPRYLIKTRGQQVTLSCSPISGHRSVSWYQQTPGQGLQFLFEYFSETQRNKGNFPGRFSGRQFSNSRSEMNVSTLELGDSALYLCASSRGTANTEAFFGQGTRLTVV.

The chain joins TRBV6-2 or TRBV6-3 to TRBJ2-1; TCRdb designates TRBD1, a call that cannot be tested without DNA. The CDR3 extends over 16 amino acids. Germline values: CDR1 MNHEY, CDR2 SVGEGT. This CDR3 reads CASPPGAAPSYNEQFF.

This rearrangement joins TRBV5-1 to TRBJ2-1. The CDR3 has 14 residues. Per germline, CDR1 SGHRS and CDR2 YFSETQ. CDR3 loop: CASSLAGSYNEQFF.

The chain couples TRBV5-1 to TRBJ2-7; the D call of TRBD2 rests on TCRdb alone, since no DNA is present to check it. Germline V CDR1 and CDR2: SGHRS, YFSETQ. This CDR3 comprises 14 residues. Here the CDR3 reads CASSLETTDYEQYF.

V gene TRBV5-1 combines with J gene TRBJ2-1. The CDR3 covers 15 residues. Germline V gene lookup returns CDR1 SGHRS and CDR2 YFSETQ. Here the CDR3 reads CASSLNWSPNNEQFF. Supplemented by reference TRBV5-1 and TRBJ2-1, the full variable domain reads KAGVTQTPRYLIKTRGQQVTLSCSPISGHRSVSWYQQTPGQGLQFLFEYFSETQRNKGNFPGRFSGRQFSNSRSEMNVSTLELGDSALYLCASSLNWSPNNEQFFGPGTRLTVL.

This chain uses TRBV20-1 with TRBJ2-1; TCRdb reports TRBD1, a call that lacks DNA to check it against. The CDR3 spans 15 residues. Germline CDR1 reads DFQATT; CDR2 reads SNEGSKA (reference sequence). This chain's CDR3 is CSARGVAGHFNEQFF.

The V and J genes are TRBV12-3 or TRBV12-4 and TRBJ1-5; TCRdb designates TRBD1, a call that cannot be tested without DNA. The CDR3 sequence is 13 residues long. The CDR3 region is CASTLYDRGPQHF.

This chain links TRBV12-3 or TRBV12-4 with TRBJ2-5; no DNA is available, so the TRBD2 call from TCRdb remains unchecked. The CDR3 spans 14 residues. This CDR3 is CASRASGRQETQYF.

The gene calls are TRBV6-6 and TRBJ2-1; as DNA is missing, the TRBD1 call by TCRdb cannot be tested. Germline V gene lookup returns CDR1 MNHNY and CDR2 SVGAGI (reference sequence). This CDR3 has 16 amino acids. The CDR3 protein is CASSPPTGVIYNEQFF.

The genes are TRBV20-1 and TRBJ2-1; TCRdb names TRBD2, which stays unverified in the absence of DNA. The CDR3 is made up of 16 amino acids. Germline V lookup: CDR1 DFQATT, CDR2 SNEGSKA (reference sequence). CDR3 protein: CSARDLTSGSRNEQFF.